The sample holds many counts of the clone carrying this T cell receptor beta chain. This record comes from a study of identical twins. Healthy Caucasian individuals made up all the donors. TCRdb reprocessed the 5' RACE reads with MiXCR, giving one entry per CDR3 protein. This table holds approximately 140,000 distinct CDR3 sequences, 3% to 4% found once. J was trimmed by 3 bases and V by 7 bases; bases with no gene match: 2. The V gene's germline CDR1 is MNHNS and CDR2 SASEGT. The CDR3 loop spans 12 amino acids. This TCR was recovered from a man aged 18 to 30 in good health. V and J are TRBV6-1 and TRBJ1-1, with 7 bases identical to TRBD1. The sequencing input was memory T cells sorted from blood. In DNA form, the CDR3 reads TGTGCCAGCAACAGGGGTGACACTGAAGCTTTCTTT. It encodes CASNRGDTEAFF.